One TCR beta chain is described in this entry. The V end lost 7 bases, the J end lost 1 base, and 12 bases lay between the germline ends. CDR3 length: 14 amino acids. The germline CDR1 and CDR2 sequences are KGHDR and SFDVKD. The data were taken from a study of blood T cells in healthy people across ages. Using a J-beta primer mix together with a sample-barcoded 5' primer, a second PCR was run for about 6 to 11 cycles. A single record per CDR3 protein comes from TCRdb applying MiXCR to the 5' RACE reads. Among around 800,000 distinct CDR3 sequences, around a quarter were seen once, and the ten largest hold about 3%. This sample also belongs to another study, concerning T cells of mothers and their children. That work adds: Researchers report slightly higher, though non-significant, overlap in related mother-child pairs than in unrelated pairs.

What was sequenced was blood. This TCR was sampled from a boy aged 5-17 years in good health. The chain uses TRBV24-1 and TRBJ1-1; D is unclear. The CDR3 DNA follows: TGTGCCACCAGGGACGGAGGAAAGAACACTGAAGCTTTCTTT. It yields the protein CATRDGGKNTEAFF.